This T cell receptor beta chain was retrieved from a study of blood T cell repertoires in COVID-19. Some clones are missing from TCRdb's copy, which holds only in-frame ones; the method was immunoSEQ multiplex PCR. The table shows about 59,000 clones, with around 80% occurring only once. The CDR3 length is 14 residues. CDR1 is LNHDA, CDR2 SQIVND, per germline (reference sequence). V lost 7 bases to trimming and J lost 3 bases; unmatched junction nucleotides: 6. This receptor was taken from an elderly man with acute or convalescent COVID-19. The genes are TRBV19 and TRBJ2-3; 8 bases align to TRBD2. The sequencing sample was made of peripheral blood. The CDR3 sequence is CASKTGGRTDTQYF. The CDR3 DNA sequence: TGTGCCAGTAAAACGGGGGGGAGGACAGATACGCAGTATTTT. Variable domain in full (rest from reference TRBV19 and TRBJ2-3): DGGITQSPKYLFRKEGQNVTLSCEQNLNHDAMYWYRQDPGQGLRLIYYSQIVNDFQKGDIAEGYSVSREKKESFPLTVTSAQKNPTAFYLCASKTGGRTDTQYFGPGTRLTVL.